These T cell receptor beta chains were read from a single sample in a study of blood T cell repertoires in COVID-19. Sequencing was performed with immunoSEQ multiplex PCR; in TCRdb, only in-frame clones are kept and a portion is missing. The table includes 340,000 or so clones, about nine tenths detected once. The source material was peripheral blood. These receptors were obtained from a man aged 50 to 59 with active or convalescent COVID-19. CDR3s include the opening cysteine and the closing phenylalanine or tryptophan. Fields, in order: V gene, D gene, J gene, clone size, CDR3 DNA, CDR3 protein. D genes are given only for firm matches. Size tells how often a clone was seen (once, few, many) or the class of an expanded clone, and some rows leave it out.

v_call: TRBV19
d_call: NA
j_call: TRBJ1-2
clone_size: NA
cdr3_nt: TGTGCCAGTAGTTCAACAGGGCTCGAGGGCTACACCTTC
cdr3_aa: CASSSTGLEGYTF

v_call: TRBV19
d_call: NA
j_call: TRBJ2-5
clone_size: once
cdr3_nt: TGTGCCAGTAGTATAGGTCCGCAGGGGGGAGGAGAGACCCAGTACTTC
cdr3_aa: CASSIGPQGGGETQYF

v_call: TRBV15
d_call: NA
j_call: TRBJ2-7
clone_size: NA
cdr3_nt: TGTGCCACCAGCCCCCAACTATCAGGGTACGAGCAGTACTTC
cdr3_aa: CATSPQLSGYEQYF

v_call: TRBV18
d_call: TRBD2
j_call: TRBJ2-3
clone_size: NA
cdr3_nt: TGTGCCAGCTCCCACCTAAGAGCGGGGGGGCCAAGAGATACGCAGTATTTT
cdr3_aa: CASSHLRAGGPRDTQYF

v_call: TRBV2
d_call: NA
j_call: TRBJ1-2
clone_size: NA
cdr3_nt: TGTGCCAGCAGTGGGACAGAACTCGGTCTGGGCTACACCTTC
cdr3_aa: CASSGTELGLGYTF

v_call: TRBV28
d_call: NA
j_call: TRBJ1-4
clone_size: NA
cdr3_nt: TGTGCCAGCAGAACATCAGGTCCCTATGAAAAACTGTTTTTT
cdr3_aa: CASRTSGPYEKLFF

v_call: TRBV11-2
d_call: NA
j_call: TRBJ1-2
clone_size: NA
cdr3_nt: TGTGCCAGCAGCTTGGGGGCAGGGGCCGGTAACTATGGCTACACCTTC
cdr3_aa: CASSLGAGAGNYGYTF

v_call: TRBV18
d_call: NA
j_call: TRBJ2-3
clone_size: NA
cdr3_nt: TGTGCCAGCTCACCGGGACAAGGCACAGATACGCAGTATTTT
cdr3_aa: CASSPGQGTDTQYF

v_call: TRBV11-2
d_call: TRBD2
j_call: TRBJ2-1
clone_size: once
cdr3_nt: TGTGCCAGCAGCTCGGGACTAGCGGGTAGCTCCTACAATGAGCAGTTCTTC
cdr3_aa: CASSSGLAGSSYNEQFF

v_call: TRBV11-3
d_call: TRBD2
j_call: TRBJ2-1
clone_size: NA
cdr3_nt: TGTGCCAGCAGCTTGAGCGGGAGCTCGAATGAGCAGTTCTTC
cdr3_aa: CASSLSGSSNEQFF

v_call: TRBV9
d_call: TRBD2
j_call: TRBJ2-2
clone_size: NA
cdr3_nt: TGTGCCAGCAGAGCCAGCGGGGGAGCCGGGGAGCTGTTTTTT
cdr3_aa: CASRASGGAGELFF

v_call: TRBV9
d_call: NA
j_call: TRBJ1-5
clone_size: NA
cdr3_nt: TGTGCCAGCAGCGTAGGAGAGAATCAGCCCCAGCATTTT
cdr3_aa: CASSVGENQPQHF

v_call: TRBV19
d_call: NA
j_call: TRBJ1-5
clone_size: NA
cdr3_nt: TGTGCCAGCGGACGGGGGAATCAGCCCCAGCATTTT
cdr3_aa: CASGRGNQPQHF

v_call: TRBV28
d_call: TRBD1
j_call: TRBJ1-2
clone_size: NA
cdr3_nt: TGTGCCAGCAGTTTAATTGCAGGGGGCAAAAACTATGGCTACACCTTC
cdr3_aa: CASSLIAGGKNYGYTF

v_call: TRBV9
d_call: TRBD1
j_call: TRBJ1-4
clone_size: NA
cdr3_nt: TGTGCCAGCAGTGAGGGACAGGGGAGGGAAAAACTGTTTTTT
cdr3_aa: CASSEGQGREKLFF

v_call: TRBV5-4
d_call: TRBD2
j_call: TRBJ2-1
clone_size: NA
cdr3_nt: TGTGCCAGCAGCAATCTCGGACTAGCGGGGTTTCGGTCCTACAATGAGCAGTTCTTC
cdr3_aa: CASSNLGLAGFRSYNEQFF

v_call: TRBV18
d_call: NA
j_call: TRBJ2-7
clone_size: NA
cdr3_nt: TGTGCCAGCTCACCACGAGCAGGGATTACCTACGAGCAGTACTTC
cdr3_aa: CASSPRAGITYEQYF

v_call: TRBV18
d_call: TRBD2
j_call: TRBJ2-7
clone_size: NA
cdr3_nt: TGTGCCAGCTCACCCGTAGCGGGAGGATCCTACGAGCAGTACTTC
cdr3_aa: CASSPVAGGSYEQYF

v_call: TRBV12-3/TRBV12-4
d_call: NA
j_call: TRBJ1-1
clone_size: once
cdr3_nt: TGTGCCAGCAGTTTAACAGGGAACACTGAAGCTTTCTTT
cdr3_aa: CASSLTGNTEAFF

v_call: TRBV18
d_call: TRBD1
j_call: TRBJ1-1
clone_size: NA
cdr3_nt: TGTGCCAGCTCACGACAGGGACAGGGAAACACTGAAGCTTTCTTT
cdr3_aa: CASSRQGQGNTEAFF

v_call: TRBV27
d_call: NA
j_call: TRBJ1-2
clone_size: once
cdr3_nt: TGTGCCAGCAGTTTCCGTTTTAGGGAGTATGGCTACACCTTC
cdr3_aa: CASSFRFREYGYTF

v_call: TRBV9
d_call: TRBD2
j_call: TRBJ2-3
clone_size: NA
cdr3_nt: TGTGCCAGCAGCGTAGGTCCGCTTGGGGGGGATCGCACAGATACGCAGTATTTT
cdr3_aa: CASSVGPLGGDRTDTQYF

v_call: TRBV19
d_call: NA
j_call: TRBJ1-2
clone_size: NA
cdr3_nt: TGTGCCAGTAGTATTTCGTCCAGGAACTATGGCTACACCTTC
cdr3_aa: CASSISSRNYGYTF

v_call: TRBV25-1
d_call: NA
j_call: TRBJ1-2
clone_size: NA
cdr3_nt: TGTGCCAGCAGTGAATACCAGGGGTCTGGCTACACCTTC
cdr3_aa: CASSEYQGSGYTF

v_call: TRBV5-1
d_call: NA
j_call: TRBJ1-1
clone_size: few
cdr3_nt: TGCGCCAGCATGAGCCTTACTGAAGCTTTCTTT
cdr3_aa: CASMSLTEAFF

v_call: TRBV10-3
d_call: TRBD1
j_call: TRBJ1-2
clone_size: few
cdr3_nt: TGTGCCATCAGTGAGTTACACAGGGGTGGGTATGGCTACACCTTC
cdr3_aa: CAISELHRGGYGYTF